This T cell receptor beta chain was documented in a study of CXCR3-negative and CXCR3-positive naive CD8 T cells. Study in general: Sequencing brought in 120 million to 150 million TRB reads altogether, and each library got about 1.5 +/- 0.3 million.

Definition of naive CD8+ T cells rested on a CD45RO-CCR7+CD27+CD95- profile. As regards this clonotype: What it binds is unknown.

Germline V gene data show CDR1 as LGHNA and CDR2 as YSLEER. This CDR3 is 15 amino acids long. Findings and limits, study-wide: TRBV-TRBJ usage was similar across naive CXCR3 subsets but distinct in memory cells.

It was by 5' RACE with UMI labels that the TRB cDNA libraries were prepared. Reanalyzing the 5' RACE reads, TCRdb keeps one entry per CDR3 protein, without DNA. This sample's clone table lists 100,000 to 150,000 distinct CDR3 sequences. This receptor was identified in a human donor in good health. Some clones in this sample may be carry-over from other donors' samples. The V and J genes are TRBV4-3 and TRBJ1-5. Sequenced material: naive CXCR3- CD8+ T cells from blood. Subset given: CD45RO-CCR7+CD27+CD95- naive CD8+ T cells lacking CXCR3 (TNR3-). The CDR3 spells CASSQDYGPNQPQHF.